The sequence of this T cell receptor beta chain was determined in a study of cytomegalovirus exposure and HLA in healthy donors. Points from the study as a whole: Overall, about 160 TCR beta chains were annotated as cytomegalovirus-associated. Rarity held for most TCR sequences, but there were some public TCRs that occurred in many donors.

Produced via immunoSEQ multiplex PCR; TCRdb's table is partial and in-frame only. Here the sample spans some 250,000 clones, 90% being singletons. The CDR3 is 17 residues long. J gave up 2 bases and V 0 bases, and 7 bases lay outside the gene matches. Germline V CDR1 and CDR2: LGHNA, YSLEER. As for this clone: Its antigen is unidentified.

This TCR came from a woman aged 18-29 years in good health and CMV-seronegative. The specimen was PBMCs. The gene calls are TRBV4-3 and TRBJ2-1; TRBD1 matches at 7 bases. The CDR3 reads CASSQDSAGTAYNEQFF. The CDR3 DNA is TGCGCCAGCAGCCAAGATTCGGCCGGGACAGCCTACAATGAGCAGTTCTTC.